These 2 T cell receptor beta chains came from one sample sequenced in a study of neurological immune-mediated disorders. TCRdb used MiXCR to reprocess the 5' RACE reads, holding one entry per CDR3 protein. The repertoire holds more than 45,000 distinct CDR3 sequences, with about 10% as singletons. Sequencing input: PBMCs. These receptor sequences come from a man between 60 and 70 years old in good health.

This clonotype was counted ten times or more. This rearrangement joins TRBV20-1 to TRBJ1-1; 10 bases map to TRBD1. The CDR3 loop spans 15 amino acids. J was trimmed by 4 bases and V by 4 bases; bases with no gene match: 9. In germline, CDR1 is DFQATT, CDR2 SNEGSKA (reference sequence). CDR3 residues: CSATRDRGFGTEAFF. As DNA, the CDR3 is TGCAGTGCTACCCGGGACAGGGGTTTTGGCACTGAAGCTTTCTTT.

This clonotype was seen repeatedly, ten times or more. The chain recombines TRBV29-1 with TRBJ2-5; the match to TRBD1 covers 9 bases. The CDR3 runs to 15 residues. Germline V gene sequence: CDR1 SQVTM, CDR2 ANQGSEA. V gave up 1 base and J gave up 2 bases; unmatched junction bases: 5. The CDR3: CSVEVEGQGQETQYF. CDR3 DNA sequence: TGCAGCGTTGAAGTTGAGGGACAGGGACAAGAGACCCAGTACTTC.